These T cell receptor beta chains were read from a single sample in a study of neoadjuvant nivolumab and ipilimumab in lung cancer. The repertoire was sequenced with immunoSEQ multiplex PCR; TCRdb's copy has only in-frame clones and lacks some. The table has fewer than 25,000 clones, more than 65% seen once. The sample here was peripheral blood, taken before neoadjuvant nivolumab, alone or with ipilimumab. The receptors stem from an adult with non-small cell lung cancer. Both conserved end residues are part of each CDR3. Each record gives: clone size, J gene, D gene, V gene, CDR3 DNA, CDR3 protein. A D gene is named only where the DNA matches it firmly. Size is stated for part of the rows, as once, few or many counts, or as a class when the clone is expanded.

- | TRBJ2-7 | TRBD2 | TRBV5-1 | TGCGCCAGCAGATCGGCCTCCGGGACTAGCGCGGACGAGCAGTACTTC | CASRSASGTSADEQYF
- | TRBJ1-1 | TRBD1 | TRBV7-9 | TGTGCCAGCAGCTTCACAGGGGCCGGGACTGAAGCTTTCTTT | CASSFTGAGTEAFF
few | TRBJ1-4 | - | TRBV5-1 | TGCGCCAGCAGCTCCCGGGGCGGTGGCGAAAAACTGTTTTTT | CASSSRGGGEKLFF
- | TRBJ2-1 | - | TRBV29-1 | TGCAGCGTTGAACTAGGAGCCTACAATGAGCAGTTCTTC | CSVELGAYNEQFF
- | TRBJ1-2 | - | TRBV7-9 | TGTGCCAGCGGGCCGGATAACCTGTATGGCTACACCTTC | CASGPDNLYGYTF
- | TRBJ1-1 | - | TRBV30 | TGTGCCTGGAAGGGGCAGATGAACACTGAAGCTTTCTTT | CAWKGQMNTEAFF
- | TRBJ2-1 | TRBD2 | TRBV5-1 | TGCGCCAGCAGCCCGGGACTAGCGGTAAACAATGAGCAGTTCTTC | CASSPGLAVNNEQFF
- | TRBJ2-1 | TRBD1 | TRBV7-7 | TGTGCTAGCAGCTTAACAGGGGAAACTGGTGAGCAGTTCTTC | CASSLTGETGEQFF
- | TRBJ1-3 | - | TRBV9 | TGTGCCAGCAGCGTAGGTTGGGGCCGAAGCTCTGGAAACACCATATATTTT | CASSVGWGRSSGNTIYF
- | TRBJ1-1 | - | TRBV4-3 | TGCGCCAGCAGCCGATTGGGGGGGGAGGAAGCTTTCTTT | CASSRLGGEEAFF
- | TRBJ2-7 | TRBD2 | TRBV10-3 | TGTGCCATCAGTGAGTCGGGGGGGGAGATCTTC | CAISESGGEIF
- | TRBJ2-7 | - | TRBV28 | TGTGCCAGCAGATCCATTGGGTGGAGGTCCTACGAGCAGTACTTC | CASRSIGWRSYEQYF
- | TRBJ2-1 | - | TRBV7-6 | TGTGCCAGCAGCTTAGCGGGGAACACCTACAATGAGCAGTTCTTC | CASSLAGNTYNEQFF
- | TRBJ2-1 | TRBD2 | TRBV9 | TGTGCCAGCAGCGTAGGGCGCAGGCTTACTAGCGGGAGTGGGAATGAGCAGTTCTTC | CASSVGRRLTSGSGNEQFF
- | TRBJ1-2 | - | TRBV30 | TGTGCCTGGAGTCGGGGGGCCGCTAACTATGGCTACACCTTC | CAWSRGAANYGYTF
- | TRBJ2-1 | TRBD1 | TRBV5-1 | TGCGCCAGCAGCACATCCGGGACAGGGGGCCTCAATGAGCAGTTCTTC | CASSTSGTGGLNEQFF
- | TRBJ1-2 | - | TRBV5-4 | TGTGCCAGCGGGGAGGGGAACTATGGCTACACCTTC | CASGEGNYGYTF
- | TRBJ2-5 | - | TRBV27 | TGTGCCAGCAGTTCGGTCGGGCAGGGGATAGCGGAGACCCAGTACTTC | CASSSVGQGIAETQYF
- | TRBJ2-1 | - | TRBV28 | TGTGCCAGCAGTCGCCTGACGGGCAATGAGCAGTTCTTC | CASSRLTGNEQFF
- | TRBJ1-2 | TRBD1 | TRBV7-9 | TGTGCCAGCAGGTCCTCAGGGGGCAATGGCTACACCTTC | CASRSSGGNGYTF
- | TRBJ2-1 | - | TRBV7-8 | TGTGCCAGCAGCTTAAGGGGGGAGGGACAGCAGTTCTTC | CASSLRGEGQQFF
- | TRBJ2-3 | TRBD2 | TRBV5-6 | TGTGCCAGCAGCTCTGTAGCGGGAATCACAGATACGCAGTATTTT | CASSSVAGITDTQYF
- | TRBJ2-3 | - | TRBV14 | TGTGCCAGCAGCCAAGTTGGGAAAAAGGTATTT | CASSQVGKKVF
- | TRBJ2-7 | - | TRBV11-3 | TGTGCCAGCAGCCCCCGAGGGACCTCCTACGAGCAGTACTTC | CASSPRGTSYEQYF
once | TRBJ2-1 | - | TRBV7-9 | TGTGCCAGCAGCGAAATAAGGGTCGGTGAGCAGTTCTTC | CASSEIRVGEQFF
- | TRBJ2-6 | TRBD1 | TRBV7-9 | TGTGCCAGCAGCATGTGGACAGGTTCTGGGGCCAACGTCCTGACTTTC | CASSMWTGSGANVLTF
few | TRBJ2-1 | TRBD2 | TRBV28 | TGTGCCAGCAGTCCGGGACTAGCGGCGACTCGGGGTGAGCAGTTCTTC | CASSPGLAATRGEQFF
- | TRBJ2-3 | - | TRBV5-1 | TGCGCCAGCACCTTGACTAGTGGTTCAGATACGCAGTATTTT | CASTLTSGSDTQYF
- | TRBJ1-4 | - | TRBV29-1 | TGCAGCGTTGAAGATCCCCGCCAGAGGAACGGGAAACTGTTTTTT | CSVEDPRQRNGKLFF
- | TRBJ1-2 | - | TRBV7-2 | TGTGCCAGCACTCGAGATAACTATGGCTACACCTTC | CASTRDNYGYTF
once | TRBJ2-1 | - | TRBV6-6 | TGTGCCAGCCTAACAGGGAGCTCCTACAATGAGCAGTTCTTC | CASLTGSSYNEQFF
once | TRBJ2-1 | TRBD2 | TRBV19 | TGTGCCACTAAGCCCGGCGGGAGCGTCTACAATGAGCAGTTCTTC | CATKPGGSVYNEQFF